The next 9 T cell receptor beta chains were all read from a single sample in a study of post-analysis software for immune sequencing data. Prepared libraries of TCR beta cDNA carried unique molecular identifiers. TCRdb independently ran MiXCR on the PCR reads; one entry per CDR3 protein. In the table there are 750,000 to 900,000 distinct CDR3 sequences, just over 45% of which are singletons. Whole-study results and caveats: When patients were compared with controls, five TRBV segments were more frequent, TRBV5-6, TRBV5-1 and TRBV20-1 among them.

Their cognate antigens are unknown. Sequenced material: blood. The source of these receptors is a girl aged 5-17 years with multiple sclerosis.

The chain joins TRBV2 to TRBJ2-6; unclear D gene. CDR3 length: 15 residues. The V and J ends lost 6 bases and 0 bases respectively, with 9 bases between them. The germline CDR1 and CDR2 sequences are SNHLY and FYNNEI. As DNA, the CDR3 is TGTGCCAGCAGATCACAGATCTCTGGGGCCAACGTCCTGACTTTC. Amino acids: CASRSQISGANVLTF.

The chain employs TRBV28 and TRBJ2-1; D not resolved. V was shortened by 3 bases and J by 4 bases, with 13 bases between the two germline ends. Germline CDR1 reads MDHEN; CDR2 reads SYDVKM. The CDR3 totals 15 residues. CDR3 in DNA: TGTGCCAGCAGTTTGAGCGATCACAGTTACAATGAGCAGTTCTTC. As protein: CASSLSDHSYNEQFF.

This clonotype appeared a few times. The chain is built from TRBV6-6 and TRBJ1-2; possibly TRBD1 for D (6 bases). V dropped 6 bases and J dropped 7 bases, with 15 bases sitting between them. The CDR3 runs to 13 residues. The germline V gene encodes CDR1 MNHNY and CDR2 SVGAGI (reference sequence). CDR3 in amino acids: CASRLEGVVGYTF. The CDR3 DNA reads as TGTGCCAGCAGGTTGGAGGGGGTGGTTGGCTACACCTTC.

The V gene is TRBV6-6, the J gene TRBJ1-2; the match to TRBD1 covers 8 bases. The length of the CDR3 is 15 residues. Germline loops: CDR1 MNHNY, CDR2 SVGAGI (reference sequence). Trimming cost V 6 bases and J 3 bases; bases outside gene matches: 9. The CDR3 region has the DNA TGTGCCAGCAGCCCCGTCGGGACAGGTTACTATGGCTACACCTTC. Its translation is CASSPVGTGYYGYTF.

This chain uses TRBV6-6 with TRBJ1-2, with TRBD1 identical over 12 bases. The germline V gene encodes CDR1 MNHNY and CDR2 SVGAGI (reference sequence). The CDR3 has 17 residues. The V gene end was trimmed by 6 bases and the J gene end by 4 bases; junction bases not matched to a gene: 12. In DNA, the CDR3 is TGTGCCAGCAGGACCGGGACAGGGGGCGCGGTGGGCTATGGCTACACCTTC. It yields the protein CASRTGTGGAVGYGYTF.

The CDR3 DNA is TGTGCCAGCAGCTCCCCCAAGGGGCGCACCCTGGGCACTGAAGCTTTCTTT. Its protein product is CASSSPKGRTLGTEAFF. V usage is TRBV7-2 and J usage is TRBJ1-1; D possibly corresponds to TRBD1 (5 bases). V gave up 4 bases and J gave up 4 bases, with 22 bases separating them. The CDR3 is 17 residues long. Germline V gene lookup returns CDR1 SGHTA and CDR2 FQGNSA.

V gene TRBV25-1 combines with J gene TRBJ1-1, with 9 nucleotides matching TRBD1. The CDR3 extends over 15 amino acids. Germline lookup yields CDR1 MGHDK and CDR2 SYGVNS. The V gene end was trimmed by 3 bases and the J gene end by 10 bases; junction bases not matched to a gene: 12. The CDR3 coding sequence is TGTGCCAGCAGTGACCCCGCTCGGGACAGGGCAGGAGCTTTCTTT. It is translated as CASSDPARDRAGAFF.

The rearrangement joins TRBV20-1 to TRBJ2-5; 10 bases are a match to TRBD1. The length of the CDR3 is 12 residues. CDR1 is DFQATT and CDR2 is SNEGSKA in the germline V gene (reference sequence). Trimming took 7 bases from V and 5 from J; bases not matched to a gene: 4. The CDR3 region is CSVGQGTETQYF. In DNA form, the CDR3 reads TGCAGTGTGGGACAGGGGACCGAGACCCAGTACTTC.

The chain links TRBV5-1 to TRBJ2-7, with a weak D call TRBD2 (6 bases). Germline V gene lookup returns CDR1 SGHRS and CDR2 YFSETQ. The V and J ends lost 0 bases and 1 base respectively, with 14 bases between them. The CDR3 covers 16 residues. The CDR3 region is CASSLAPAGGSYEQYF. The CDR3 DNA follows: TGCGCCAGCAGCTTGGCCCCGGCAGGAGGGTCCTACGAGCAGTACTTC.